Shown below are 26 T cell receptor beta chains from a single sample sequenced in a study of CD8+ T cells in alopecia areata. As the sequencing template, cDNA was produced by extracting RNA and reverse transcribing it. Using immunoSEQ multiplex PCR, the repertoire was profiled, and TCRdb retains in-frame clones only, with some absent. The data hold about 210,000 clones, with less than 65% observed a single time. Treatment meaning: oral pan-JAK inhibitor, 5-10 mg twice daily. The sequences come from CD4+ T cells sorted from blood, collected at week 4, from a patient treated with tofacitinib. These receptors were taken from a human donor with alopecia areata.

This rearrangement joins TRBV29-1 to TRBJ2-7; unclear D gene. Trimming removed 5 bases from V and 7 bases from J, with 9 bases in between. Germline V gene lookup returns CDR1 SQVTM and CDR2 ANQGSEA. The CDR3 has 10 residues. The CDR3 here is CSVRLGEQYF. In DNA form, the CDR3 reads TGCAGCGTTCGACTCGGTGAGCAGTACTTC.

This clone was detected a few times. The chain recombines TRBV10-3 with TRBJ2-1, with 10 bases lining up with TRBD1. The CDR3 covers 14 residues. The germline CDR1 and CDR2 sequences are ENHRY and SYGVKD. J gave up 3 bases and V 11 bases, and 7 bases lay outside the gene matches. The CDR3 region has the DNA TGTGCCGCATCACGGGACAGGGGCTACAATGAGCAGTTCTTC. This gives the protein CAASRDRGYNEQFF.

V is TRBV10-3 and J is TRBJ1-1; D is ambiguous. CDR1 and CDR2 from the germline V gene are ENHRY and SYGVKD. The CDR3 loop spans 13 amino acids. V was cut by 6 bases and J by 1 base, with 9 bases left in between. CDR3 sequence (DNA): TGTGCCATCAGCGGACGGCAGAACACTGAAGCTTTCTTT. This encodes CAISGRQNTEAFF.

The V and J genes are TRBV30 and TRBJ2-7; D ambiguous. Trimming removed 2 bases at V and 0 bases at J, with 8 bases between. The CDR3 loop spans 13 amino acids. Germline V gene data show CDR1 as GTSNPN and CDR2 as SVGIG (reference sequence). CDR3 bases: TGTGCCTGGAGTAAAGGGCTCTCCTACGAGCAGTACTTC. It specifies CAWSKGLSYEQYF.

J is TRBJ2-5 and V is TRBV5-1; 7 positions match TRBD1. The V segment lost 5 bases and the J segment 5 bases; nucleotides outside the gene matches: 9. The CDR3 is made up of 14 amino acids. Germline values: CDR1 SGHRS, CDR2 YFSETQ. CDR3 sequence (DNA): TGCGCCAGCAGTCTGGACAGGTGGGGGGAGACCCAGTACTTC. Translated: CASSLDRWGETQYF.

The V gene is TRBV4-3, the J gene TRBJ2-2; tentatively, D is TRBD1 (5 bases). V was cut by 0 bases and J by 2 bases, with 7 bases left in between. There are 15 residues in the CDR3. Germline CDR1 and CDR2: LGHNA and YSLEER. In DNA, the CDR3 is TGCGCCAGCAGCCAAGATTGGGGCAACACCGGGGAGCTGTTTTTT. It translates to CASSQDWGNTGELFF.

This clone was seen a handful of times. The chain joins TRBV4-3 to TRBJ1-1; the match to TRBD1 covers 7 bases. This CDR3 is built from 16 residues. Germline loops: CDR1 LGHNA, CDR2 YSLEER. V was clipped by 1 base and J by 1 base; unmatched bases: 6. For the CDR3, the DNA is TGCGCCAGCAGCCAAGGAGGGGGCGCGGGGAACACTGAAGCTTTCTTT. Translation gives CASSQGGGAGNTEAFF.

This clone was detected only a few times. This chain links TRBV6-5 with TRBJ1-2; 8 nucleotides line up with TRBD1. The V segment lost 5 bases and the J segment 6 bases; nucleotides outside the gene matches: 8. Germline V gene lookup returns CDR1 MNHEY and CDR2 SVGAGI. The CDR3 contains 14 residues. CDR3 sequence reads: CASSPGQGTNGYTF. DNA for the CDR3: TGTGCCAGCAGTCCCGGACAGGGTACAAATGGCTACACCTTC.

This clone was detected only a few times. CDR3 in amino acids: CASSYGQGGYEQYF. The CDR3 DNA follows: TGTGCCAGCAGTTACGGACAGGGGGGCTACGAGCAGTACTTC. The chain has TRBV6-5 and TRBJ2-7; 10 bases are a match to TRBD1. V trimming: 2 bases; J trimming: 3 bases; junction bases outside the gene matches: 1. Germline values: CDR1 MNHEY, CDR2 SVGAGI. CDR3 size: 14 residues.

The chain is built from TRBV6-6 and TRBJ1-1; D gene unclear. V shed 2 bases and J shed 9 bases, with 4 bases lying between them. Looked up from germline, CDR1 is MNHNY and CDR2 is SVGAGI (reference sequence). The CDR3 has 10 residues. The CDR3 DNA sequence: TGTGCCAGCAGTTACGAGCAAGCTTTCTTT. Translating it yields CASSYEQAFF.

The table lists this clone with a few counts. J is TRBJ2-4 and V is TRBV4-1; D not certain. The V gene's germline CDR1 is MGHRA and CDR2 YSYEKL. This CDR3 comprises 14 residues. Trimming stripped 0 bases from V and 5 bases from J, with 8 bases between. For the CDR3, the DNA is TGCGCCAGCAGCCAAGATTTGGCCCAAAACATTCAGTACTTC. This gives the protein CASSQDLAQNIQYF.

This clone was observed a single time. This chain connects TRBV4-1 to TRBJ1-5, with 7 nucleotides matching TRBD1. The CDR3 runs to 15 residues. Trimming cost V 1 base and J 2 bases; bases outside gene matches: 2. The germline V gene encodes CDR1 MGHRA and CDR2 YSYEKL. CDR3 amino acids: CASSQGGGRNQPQHF. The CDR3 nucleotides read TGCGCCAGCAGCCAAGGAGGGGGCCGCAATCAGCCCCAGCATTTT.

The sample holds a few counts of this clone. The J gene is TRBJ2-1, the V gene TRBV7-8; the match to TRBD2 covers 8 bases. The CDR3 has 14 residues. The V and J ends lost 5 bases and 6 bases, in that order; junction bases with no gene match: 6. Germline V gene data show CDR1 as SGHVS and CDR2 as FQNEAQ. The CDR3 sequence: CASSRSGVSNEQFF. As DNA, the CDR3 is TGTGCCAGCAGCCGTAGCGGGGTCAGCAATGAGCAGTTCTTC. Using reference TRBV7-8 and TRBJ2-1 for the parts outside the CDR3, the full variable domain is GAGVSQSPRYKVAKRGQDVALRCDPISGHVSLFWYQQALGQGPEFLTYFQNEAQLDKSGLPSDRFFAERPEGSVSTLKIQRTQQEDSAVYLCASSRSGVSNEQFFGPGTRLTVL.

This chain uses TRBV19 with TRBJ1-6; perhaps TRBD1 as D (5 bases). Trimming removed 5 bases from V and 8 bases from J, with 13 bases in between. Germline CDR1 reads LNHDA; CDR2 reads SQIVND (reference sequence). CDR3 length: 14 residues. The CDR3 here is CASSQGVLHSPLHF. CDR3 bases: TGTGCCAGTAGTCAAGGGGTCTTGCATTCACCCCTCCACTTT.

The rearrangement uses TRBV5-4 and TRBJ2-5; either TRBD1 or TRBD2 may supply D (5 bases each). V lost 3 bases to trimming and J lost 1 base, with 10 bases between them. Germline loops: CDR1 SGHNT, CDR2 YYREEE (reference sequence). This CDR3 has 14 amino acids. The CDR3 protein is CASSYWGTQETQYF. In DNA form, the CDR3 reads TGTGCCAGCAGCTATTGGGGGACCCAAGAGACCCAGTACTTC. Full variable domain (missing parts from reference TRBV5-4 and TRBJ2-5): ETGVTQSPTHLIKTRGQQVTLRCSSQSGHNTVSWYQQALGQGPQFIFQYYREEENGRGNFPPRFSGLQFPNYSSELNVNALELDDSALYLCASSYWGTQETQYFGPGTRLLVL.

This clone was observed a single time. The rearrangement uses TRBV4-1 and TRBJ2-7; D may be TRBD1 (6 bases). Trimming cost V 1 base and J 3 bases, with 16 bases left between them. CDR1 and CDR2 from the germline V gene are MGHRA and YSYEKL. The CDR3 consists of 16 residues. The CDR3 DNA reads TGCGCCAGCAGCCAAGTACTGCAGGGGTTAATCTACGAGCAGTACTTC. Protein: CASSQVLQGLIYEQYF.

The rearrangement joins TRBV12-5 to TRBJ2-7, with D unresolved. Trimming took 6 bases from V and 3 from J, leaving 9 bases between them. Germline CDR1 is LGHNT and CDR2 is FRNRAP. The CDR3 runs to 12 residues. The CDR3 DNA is TGTGCTAGTGGAACGGACGGCTACGAGCAGTACTTC. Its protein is CASGTDGYEQYF. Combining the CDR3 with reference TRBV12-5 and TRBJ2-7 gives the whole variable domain DARVTQTPRHKVTEMGQEVTMRCQPILGHNTVFWYRQTMMQGLELLAYFRNRAPLDDSGMPKDRFSAEMPDATLATLKIQPSEPRDSAVYFCASGTDGYEQYFGPGTRLTVT.

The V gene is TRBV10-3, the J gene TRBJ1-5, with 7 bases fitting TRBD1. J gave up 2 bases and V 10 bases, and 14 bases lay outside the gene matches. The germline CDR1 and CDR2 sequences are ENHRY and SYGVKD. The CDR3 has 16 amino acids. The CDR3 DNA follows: TGTGCCACTTCGGACAGGTGGGGCGAGGGCAATCAGCCCCAGCATTTT. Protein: CATSDRWGEGNQPQHF.

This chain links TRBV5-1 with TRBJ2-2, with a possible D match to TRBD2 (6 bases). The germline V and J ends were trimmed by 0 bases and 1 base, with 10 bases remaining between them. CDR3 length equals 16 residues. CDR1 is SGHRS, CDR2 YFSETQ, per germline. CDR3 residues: CASSLAPGLNTGELFF. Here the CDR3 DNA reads TGCGCCAGCAGCTTGGCCCCGGGACTGAACACCGGGGAGCTGTTTTTT.

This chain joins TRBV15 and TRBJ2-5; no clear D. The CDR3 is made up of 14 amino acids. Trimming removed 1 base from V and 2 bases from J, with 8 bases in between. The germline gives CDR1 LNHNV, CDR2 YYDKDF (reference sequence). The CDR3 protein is CATSRVSIQETQYF. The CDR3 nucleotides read TGTGCCACCAGCAGAGTGAGCATACAAGAGACCCAGTACTTC.

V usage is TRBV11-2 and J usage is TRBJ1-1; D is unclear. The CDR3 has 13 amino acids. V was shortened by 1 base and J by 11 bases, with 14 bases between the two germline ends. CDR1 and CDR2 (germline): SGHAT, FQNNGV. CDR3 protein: CASSLVVRAAAFF. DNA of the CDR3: TGTGCCAGCAGCTTAGTTGTCAGAGCTGCGGCTTTCTTT.

The CDR3 sequence: CSVELGQGYTF. CDR3 sequence (DNA): TGCAGCGTTGAACTCGGGCAGGGGTACACCTTC. The gene calls are TRBV29-1 and TRBJ1-2; maybe TRBD1 (6 bases). Germline-derived CDR1 and CDR2 are SQVTM and ANQGSEA. Trimming took off 2 bases at V and 11 bases at J, with 12 bases between the two ends. The CDR3 spans 11 residues.

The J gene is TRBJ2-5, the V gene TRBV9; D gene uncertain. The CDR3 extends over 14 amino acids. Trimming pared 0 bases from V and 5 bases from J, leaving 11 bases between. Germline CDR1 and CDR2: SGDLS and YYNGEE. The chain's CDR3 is CASSVVRSEETQYF. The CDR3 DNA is TGTGCCAGCAGCGTAGTGAGGTCGGAGGAGACCCAGTACTTC. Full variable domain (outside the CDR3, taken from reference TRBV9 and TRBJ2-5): DSGVTQTPKHLITATGQRVTLRCSPRSGDLSVYWYQQSLDQGLQFLIQYYNGEERAKGNILERFSAQQFPDLHSELNLSSLELGDSALYFCASSVVRSEETQYFGPGTRLLVL.

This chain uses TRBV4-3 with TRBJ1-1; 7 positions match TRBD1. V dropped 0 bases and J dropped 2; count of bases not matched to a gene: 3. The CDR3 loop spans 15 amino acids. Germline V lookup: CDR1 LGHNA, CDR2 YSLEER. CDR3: CASSQDRGSNTEAFF. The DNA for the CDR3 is TGCGCCAGCAGCCAAGACAGGGGGTCCAACACTGAAGCTTTCTTT.

CDR3 loop: CAISESTGPQETQYF. In nucleotides, the CDR3 is TGTGCCATCAGTGAGTCCACAGGCCCCCAAGAGACCCAGTACTTC. The chain employs TRBV10-3 and TRBJ2-5; tentatively, D is TRBD1 (5 bases). The CDR3 is made up of 15 amino acids. CDR1 and CDR2 from the germline V gene are ENHRY and SYGVKD. The V end was cut by 0 bases, the J end by 1 base, with 9 bases between.

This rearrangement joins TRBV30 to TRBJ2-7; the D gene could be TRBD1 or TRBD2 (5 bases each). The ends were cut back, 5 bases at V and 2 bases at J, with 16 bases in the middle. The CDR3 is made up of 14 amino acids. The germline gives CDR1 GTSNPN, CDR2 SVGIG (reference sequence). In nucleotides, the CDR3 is TGTGCCTGGGGCACGGTTGGGGGTCCCTACGAGCAGTACTTC. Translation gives CAWGTVGGPYEQYF.